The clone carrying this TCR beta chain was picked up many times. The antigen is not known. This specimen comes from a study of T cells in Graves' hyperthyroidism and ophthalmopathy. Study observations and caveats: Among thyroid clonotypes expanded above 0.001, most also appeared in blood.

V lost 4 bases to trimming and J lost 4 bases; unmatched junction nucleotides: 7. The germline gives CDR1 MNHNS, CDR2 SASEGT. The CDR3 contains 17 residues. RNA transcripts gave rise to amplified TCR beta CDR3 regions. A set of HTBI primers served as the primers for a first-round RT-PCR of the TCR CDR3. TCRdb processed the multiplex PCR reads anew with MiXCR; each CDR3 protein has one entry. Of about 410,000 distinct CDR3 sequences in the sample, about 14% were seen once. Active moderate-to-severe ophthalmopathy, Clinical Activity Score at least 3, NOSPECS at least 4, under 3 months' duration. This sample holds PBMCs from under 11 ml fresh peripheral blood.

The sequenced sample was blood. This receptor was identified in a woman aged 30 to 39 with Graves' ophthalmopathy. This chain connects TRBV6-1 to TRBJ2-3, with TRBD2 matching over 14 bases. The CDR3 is CASSAPGLAGVSDTQYF. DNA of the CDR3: TGTGCCAGCAGTGCACCGGGACTAGCGGGGGTTTCAGATACGCAGTATTTT.